A selection of T cell receptor beta chains follows, all from one sample in a study of lymphopenia after photon versus proton radiotherapy. Method: immunoSEQ multiplex PCR; TCRdb's copy keeps in-frame clones and lacks some. There are 28,000 or so clones in the sample; 75% to 90% occur only once, and around 4.9% lies in the top ten. Sequencing used peripheral blood, obtained from a patient treated with photon-based radiotherapy. The receptors derive from a man aged 30-40 years with gastric cancer. Each CDR3 is given with its conserved first and last residue. A D gene is named only where the DNA matches it firmly. Clone size, where shown, is once, few, many, or a class for clones that have expanded.

clone size	J gene	V gene	D gene	CDR3 protein	CDR3 DNA
-	TRBJ1-2	TRBV6-1	-	CASRPAGDYGYTF	TGTGCCAGCAGGCCGGCAGGTGACTATGGCTACACCTTC
-	TRBJ1-2	TRBV5-5	-	CASNLGGYGYTF	TGTGCCAGCAACCTTGGAGGGTATGGCTACACCTTC
-	TRBJ1-5	TRBV5-1	-	CASSLDGLNQPQHF	TGCGCCAGCAGCTTGGACGGACTCAATCAGCCCCAGCATTTT
-	TRBJ2-1	TRBV4-2	TRBD2	CASSPRALADYNEQFF	TGTGCCAGCAGCCCTAGGGCCCTAGCGGACTACAATGAGCAGTTCTTC
-	TRBJ2-1	TRBV9	TRBD2	CASSVLAESYNEQFF	TGTGCCAGCAGCGTACTAGCGGAATCCTACAATGAGCAGTTCTTC
-	TRBJ2-5	TRBV4-2	TRBD2	CASSQVGGRPRETQYF	TGTGCCAGCAGCCAAGTGGGCGGGAGACCGCGAGAGACCCAGTACTTC
-	TRBJ1-4	TRBV6-1	-	CASSEDARTAAEKLFF	TGTGCCAGCAGTGAAGACGCGAGGACAGCGGCAGAAAAACTGTTTTTT
-	TRBJ1-4	TRBV6-5	-	CASSLTGNSNEKLFF	TGTGCCAGCAGTTTGACAGGAAACTCTAATGAAAAACTGTTTTTT
-	TRBJ1-4	TRBV2	-	CASSEARDEKLFF	TGTGCCAGCAGTGAAGCCCGGGATGAAAAACTGTTTTTT
few	TRBJ2-7	TRBV28	-	CASARGLPPFSYEQYF	TGTGCCAGCGCCCGGGGACTTCCCCCCTTTTCCTACGAGCAGTACTTC
-	TRBJ1-4	TRBV7-2	-	CASTMTANNEKLFF	TGTGCCAGCACCATGACAGCAAATAATGAAAAACTGTTTTTT
-	TRBJ2-3	TRBV7-3	TRBD1	CASSKTGSSTDTQYF	TGTGCCAGCAGCAAGACAGGGTCTAGCACAGATACGCAGTATTTT
-	TRBJ2-7	TRBV27	-	CASSLQGDREAEQYF	TGTGCCAGCAGTTTACAGGGTGACAGGGAGGCCGAGCAGTACTTC
-	TRBJ1-2	TRBV5-4	-	CASSLDEGSGYTF	TGTGCCAGCAGCTTGGATGAGGGGAGTGGCTACACCTTC
few	TRBJ2-5	TRBV18	-	CASSLEETQYF	TGTGCCAGCTCCCTCGAAGAGACCCAGTACTTC
-	TRBJ2-3	TRBV6-5	-	CASSMGTTDTQYF	TGTGCCAGCAGTATGGGGACAACAGATACGCAGTATTTT
-	TRBJ1-1	TRBV4-3	-	CASSQDPAWGGGNTEAFF	TGCGCCAGCAGCCAAGATCCGGCTTGGGGAGGGGGGAACACTGAAGCTTTCTTT
-	TRBJ2-7	TRBV4-1	TRBD2	CASSQGPSGTSAYEQYF	TGCGCCAGCAGCCAAGGACCCTCCGGGACTAGCGCCTACGAGCAGTACTTC
-	TRBJ2-3	TRBV19	-	CASSITRDGTDTQYF	TGTGCCAGTAGTATAACCCGGGACGGGACAGATACGCAGTATTTT
-	TRBJ2-5	TRBV27	-	CASSRGTLETQYF	TGTGCCAGCAGCCGGGGGACCCTAGAGACCCAGTACTTC
-	TRBJ2-5	TRBV7-3	TRBD1	CASSSTGGEGETQYF	TGTGCCAGCAGCTCGACAGGGGGTGAAGGAGAGACCCAGTACTTC
few	TRBJ1-1	TRBV5-5	-	CASSLDLNTEAFF	TGTGCCAGCAGCTTGGATCTGAACACTGAAGCTTTCTTT
-	TRBJ1-2	TRBV5-4	TRBD1	CASSLDSPGQGPNYGYTF	TGTGCCAGCAGCTTGGACTCGCCAGGACAGGGCCCAAACTATGGCTACACCTTC
few	TRBJ2-1	TRBV7-8	TRBD1	CASSDRDRPYNEQFF	TGTGCCAGCAGCGACCGGGACAGACCCTACAATGAGCAGTTCTTC
-	TRBJ1-2	TRBV27	TRBD1	CASSLSQGNYGYTF	TGTGCCAGCAGTTTATCACAGGGGAACTATGGCTACACCTTC
once	TRBJ1-4	TRBV6-1	-	CASSEYAVGGEVLFF	TGTGCCAGCAGTGAATATGCGGTCGGGGGAGAAGTACTGTTTTTT
-	TRBJ1-1	TRBV29-1	-	CSVEVTPGLTEAFF	TGCAGCGTTGAAGTTACACCAGGGCTCACTGAAGCTTTCTTT
-	TRBJ2-3	TRBV7-9	-	CASSFLSTDTQYF	TGTGCCAGCAGCTTTTTGAGCACAGATACGCAGTATTTT
-	TRBJ1-5	TRBV19	TRBD1	CASTQTGGSNQPQHF	TGTGCCAGTACACAAACAGGGGGAAGCAATCAGCCCCAGCATTTT